These 24 T cell receptor beta chains share one sample of origin, sequenced in a study of post-analysis software for immune sequencing data. Study-wide results and limits: Roughly 5 TRBV segments occurring more often in patients than controls included TRBV5-6, TRBV5-1 and TRBV20-1.

No antigen has been assigned to these receptors. Presence of unique molecular identifiers characterized the TCR beta cDNA libraries. TCRdb reprocessed the PCR reads with MiXCR, giving one entry per CDR3 protein. The data contain fewer than 550,000 distinct CDR3 sequences, around 36% of them seen just once; the ten biggest clones take up approximately 6%. The sequenced material came from blood. Receptors originate from a girl under 18 with multiple sclerosis.

This sequence joins TRBV18 and TRBJ2-7; TRBD1 aligns across 9 bases. Germline CDR1 KGHSH, CDR2 LQKENI. V lost 5 bases to trimming and J lost 7 bases; unmatched junction nucleotides: 15. The CDR3 loop spans 16 amino acids. The CDR3 reads CASSSNSDRGRGEQYF. The CDR3 DNA reads TGTGCCAGCTCATCGAATTCGGACAGGGGCAGAGGAGAGCAGTACTTC.

This rearrangement joins TRBV7-9 to TRBJ1-1, with a possible D match to TRBD1 (6 bases). Trimming stripped 1 base from V and 12 bases from J, with 12 bases between. Per germline, CDR1 SEHNR and CDR2 FQNEAQ (reference sequence). There are 12 residues in the CDR3. DNA for the CDR3: TGTGCCAGCAGCTTAGTCGACAGGCGGCCTTTCTTT. Translating gives CASSLVDRRPFF.

This clonotype was detected a few times. The chain employs TRBV6-6 and TRBJ2-1, with 7 bases identical to TRBD1. CDR1 MNHNY and CDR2 SVGAGI come from the germline V gene (reference sequence). This CDR3 is 13 amino acids long. With V trimmed by 11 bases and J by 0 bases, 4 bases remained unmatched. This CDR3 reads CAEGASSYNEQFF. In nucleotides, the CDR3 is TGTGCCGAGGGGGCAAGCTCCTACAATGAGCAGTTCTTC.

This clonotype has only a few counts. This chain connects TRBV28 to TRBJ2-7; TRBD2 might be the D (6 bases). There are 14 residues in the CDR3. Germline CDR1 is MDHEN and CDR2 is SYDVKM. Between the trimmed V and J ends, which lost 6 bases and 1 base, there was a span of 13 bases. The CDR3 DNA is TGTGCCAGCAGGGAGAGAGGGAGGTCCTACGAGCAGTACTTC. Translation: CASRERGRSYEQYF.

The chain links TRBV5-6 to TRBJ2-7; D is uncertain. Germline V lookup: CDR1 SGHDT, CDR2 YYEEEE. Trimming pared 1 base from V and 5 bases from J, leaving 10 bases between. CDR3 length: 13 residues. CDR3 in amino acids: CASSLHSWDEQYF. The CDR3 coding sequence is TGTGCCAGCAGCTTGCATAGCTGGGACGAGCAGTACTTC.

This clonotype showed up just a few times. CDR3 amino acids: CSVVGLAGQPQHF. The CDR3 coding sequence is TGCAGCGTTGTAGGTCTCGCGGGTCAGCCCCAGCATTTT. J is TRBJ1-5 and V is TRBV29-1; D call uncertain. Germline V gives CDR1 SQVTM, CDR2 ANQGSEA. There are 13 residues in the CDR3. Trimming shortened V by 4 bases and J by 6 bases, and 13 bases separated the two germline ends.

This rearrangement joins TRBV6-1 to TRBJ2-4; D not certain. Deletions cut 4 bases from V and 6 bases from J, with 7 bases between. Germline V gene data show CDR1 as MNHNS and CDR2 as SASEGT. CDR3 length equals 12 residues. The CDR3 is CASSAVGNIQYF. The CDR3 DNA follows: TGTGCCAGCAGTGCGGTAGGAAACATTCAGTACTTC.

This chain connects TRBV3-1 to TRBJ1-1; D gene ambiguous. The CDR3 is 15 amino acids. Germline CDR1 reads LGHDT; CDR2 reads YNNKEL (reference sequence). Trimming shortened V by 3 bases and J by 3 bases, and 14 bases separated the two germline ends. In nucleotides, the CDR3 is TGTGCCAGCAGCCAGTCCCCGGGATGGGACACTGAAGCTTTCTTT. Encoded protein: CASSQSPGWDTEAFF.

This clonotype has more than one count but fewer than ten. The chain has TRBV25-1 and TRBJ2-3; D may be TRBD1 (6 bases). Trimming took off 3 bases at V and 3 bases at J, with 13 bases between the two ends. This CDR3 region has 15 residues. Germline values: CDR1 MGHDK, CDR2 SYGVNS. CDR3 in DNA: TGTGCCAGCAGTGATGTACAGGGATTGACAGATACGCAGTATTTT. Residues: CASSDVQGLTDTQYF.

The chain joins TRBV4-1 to TRBJ2-7; D possibly matches TRBD1 or TRBD2 (5 bases each). Germline V gene sequence: CDR1 MGHRA, CDR2 YSYEKL. The V and J ends lost 3 bases and 9 bases respectively, with 18 bases between them. This CDR3 spans 14 amino acids. The CDR3 is CASSHLASGPWQYF. The CDR3, as DNA: TGCGCCAGCAGCCACCTAGCTTCGGGGCCATGGCAGTACTTC.

J is TRBJ2-7 and V is TRBV29-1, with D perhaps matching TRBD1 (6 bases). CDR1 and CDR2 (germline): SQVTM, ANQGSEA. V lost 4 bases and J 4 bases, leaving 14 bases between the germline ends. The CDR3 is 13 amino acids. The CDR3 nucleotides read TGCAGCGTTGGGACAGACGAGCCTTACGAGCAGTACTTC. It is translated as CSVGTDEPYEQYF.

The V call is TRBV10-1, the J call TRBJ2-7; either TRBD1 or TRBD2 may supply D (5 bases each). Trimming took off 2 bases at V and 1 base at J, with 18 bases between the two ends. This CDR3 is 17 amino acids long. Germline V gene sequence: CDR1 WNHNN, CDR2 SYGVQD (reference sequence). The CDR3 sequence is CASSEGLGQFGSYEQYF. The CDR3, as DNA: TGCGCCAGCAGTGAGGGACTCGGACAATTTGGATCCTACGAGCAGTACTTC.

This clonotype showed up just a few times. This chain connects TRBV11-2 to TRBJ2-3; no firm D call. The CDR3 loop spans 13 amino acids. Germline V gene sequence: CDR1 SGHAT, CDR2 FQNNGV. The ends were cut back, 1 base at V and 1 base at J, with 3 bases in the middle. CDR3 in DNA: TGTGCCAGCAGCTTAGTGCGCACAGATACGCAGTATTTT. This translates into CASSLVRTDTQYF.

The chain combines TRBV11-2 with TRBJ2-3; D may correspond to TRBD1 or TRBD2 (5 bases each). With 3 bases removed from V and 1 base from J, the gap between germline ends came to 23 bases. The CDR3 contains 19 residues. Germline-derived CDR1 and CDR2 are SGHAT and FQNNGV. The CDR3 DNA reads as TGTGCCAGCAGCTTCGATCCTCGGGGCCGGGCGGGCCGCACAGATACGCAGTATTTT. This translates into CASSFDPRGRAGRTDTQYF.

V gene TRBV20-1 combines with J gene TRBJ2-7, with 9 bases lining up with TRBD2. TRBJ2-5 explains the end of the DNA better; the J call may be wrong. CDR3 size: 13 residues. Germline loops: CDR1 DFQATT, CDR2 SNEGSKA (reference sequence). The DNA for the CDR3 is TGCAGTGCTACGCGGGGGGGCACGGAGACCCAGTACTTC. It is translated as CSATRGGTETQYF.

Worth noting for this clonotype: It may be a read error: a sequence one base away is much more abundant. The CDR3 sequence is CASTRGSSYGYTF. DNA for the CDR3: TGTGCCAGCACGAGGGGGAGTAGTTATGGCTACACCTTC. This rearrangement joins TRBV6-5 to TRBJ1-2; D might be TRBD1 (6 bases). The V gene lost 7 bases and the J gene lost 5 bases, with 14 bases spanning the gap. The germline V gene encodes CDR1 MNHEY and CDR2 SVGAGI. The CDR3 is 13 residues long.

This chain joins TRBV29-1 and TRBJ2-3; no firm D call. This CDR3 has 15 amino acids. V was trimmed by 3 bases and J by 3 bases, leaving 16 bases between them. Germline CDR1 is SQVTM and CDR2 is ANQGSEA. CDR3 nucleotides: TGCAGCGTTGATTATAGGCAGCACGGGACAGATACGCAGTATTTT. It translates to CSVDYRQHGTDTQYF.

This clonotype was detected only a few times. The rearrangement links TRBV6-5 to TRBJ1-2; perhaps TRBD1 as D (6 bases). There are 16 residues in the CDR3. The germline CDR1 and CDR2 sequences are MNHEY and SVGAGI. V lost 3 bases and J 5 bases, leaving 19 bases between the germline ends. The CDR3 DNA sequence: TGTGCCAGCAGTTATTCTACTAGGGGGGTGGGGTATGGCTACACCTTC. It specifies CASSYSTRGVGYGYTF.

The chain carries TRBV7-9 and TRBJ1-1; D unresolved. V was cut by 5 bases and J by 3 bases, with 10 bases left in between. The CDR3 is made up of 13 amino acids. Germline V gene lookup returns CDR1 SEHNR and CDR2 FQNEAQ (reference sequence). In DNA form, the CDR3 reads TGTGCCAGCAGCCGCCGGGAGGACACTGAAGCTTTCTTT. Translation: CASSRREDTEAFF.

This clonotype appeared a few times. The chain combines TRBV25-1 with TRBJ2-1, with TRBD2 matching 13 bases. Germline V lookup: CDR1 MGHDK, CDR2 SYGVNS. V was pared by 4 bases and J by 1 base, with 7 bases of the junction left unmatched. This CDR3 comprises 18 residues. As DNA, the CDR3 is TGTGCCAGCAGTGGTGGGACTAGCGGGGACCCTTCCTACAATGAGCAGTTCTTC. Its protein is CASSGGTSGDPSYNEQFF.

This clonotype came up a few times. The V gene is TRBV5-6, the J gene TRBJ2-7; 11 bases match TRBD2. J was trimmed by 3 bases and V by 0 bases; bases with no gene match: 5. The CDR3 consists of 16 residues. Germline V gene sequence: CDR1 SGHDT, CDR2 YYEEEE. The CDR3 DNA reads as TGTGCCAGCAGCTTGGAACTAGCGGGGGCCAACTACGAGCAGTACTTC. This codes for CASSLELAGANYEQYF.

This chain links TRBV20-1 with TRBJ2-1; TRBD1 agrees at 8 bases. Germline CDR1 DFQATT, CDR2 SNEGSKA (reference sequence). The V gene end was trimmed by 6 bases and the J gene end by 0 bases; junction bases not matched to a gene: 7. The CDR3 length is 15 residues. The CDR3: CSAEAGTGSYNEQFF. CDR3 nucleotide sequence: TGCAGTGCCGAGGCCGGGACAGGCTCCTACAATGAGCAGTTCTTC.

The chain carries TRBV5-1 and TRBJ2-1; 8 bases match TRBD2. Germline loops: CDR1 SGHRS, CDR2 YFSETQ. V gave up 1 base and J gave up 5 bases; unmatched junction bases: 8. This CDR3 contains 16 residues. The chain's CDR3 is CASSLLSQRGNNEQFF. The DNA of the CDR3 is TGCGCCAGCAGCTTGTTATCCCAGCGGGGGAACAATGAGCAGTTCTTC.

The table lists this clonotype with a few counts. The rearrangement links TRBV9 to TRBJ2-3; no clear D gene. Trimming took off 0 bases at V and 1 base at J, with 3 bases between the two ends. CDR1 is SGDLS, CDR2 YYNGEE, per germline. The CDR3 loop spans 13 amino acids. The CDR3 here is CASSVDRTDTQYF. The CDR3, as DNA: TGTGCCAGCAGCGTAGATCGCACAGATACGCAGTATTTT.